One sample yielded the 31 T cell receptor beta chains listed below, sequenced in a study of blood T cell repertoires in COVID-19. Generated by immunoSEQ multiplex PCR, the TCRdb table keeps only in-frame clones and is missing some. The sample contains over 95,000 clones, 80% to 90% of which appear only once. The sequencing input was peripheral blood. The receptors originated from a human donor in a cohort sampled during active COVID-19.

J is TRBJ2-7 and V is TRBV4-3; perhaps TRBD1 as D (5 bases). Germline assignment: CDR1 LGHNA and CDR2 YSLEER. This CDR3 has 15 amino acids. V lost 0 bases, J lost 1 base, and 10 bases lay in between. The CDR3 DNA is TGCGCCAGCAGCCAAGATAGGGGCAAATCCTACGAGCAGTACTTC. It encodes CASSQDRGKSYEQYF.

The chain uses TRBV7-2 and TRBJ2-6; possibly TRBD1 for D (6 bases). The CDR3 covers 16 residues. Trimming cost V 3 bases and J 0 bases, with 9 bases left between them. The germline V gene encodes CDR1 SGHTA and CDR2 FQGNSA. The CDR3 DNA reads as TGTGCCAGCAGCTTTCAGGGGAGCTCTGGGGCCAACGTCCTGACTTTC. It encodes CASSFQGSSGANVLTF.

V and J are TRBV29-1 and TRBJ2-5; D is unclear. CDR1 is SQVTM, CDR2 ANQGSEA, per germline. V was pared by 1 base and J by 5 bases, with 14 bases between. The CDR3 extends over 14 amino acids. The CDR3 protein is CSVEGPHERETQYF. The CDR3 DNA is TGCAGCGTTGAAGGCCCCCACGAACGGGAGACCCAGTACTTC.

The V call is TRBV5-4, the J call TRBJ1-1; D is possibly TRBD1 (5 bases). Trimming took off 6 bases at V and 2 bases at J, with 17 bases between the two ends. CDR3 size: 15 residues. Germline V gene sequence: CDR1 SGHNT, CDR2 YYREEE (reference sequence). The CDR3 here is CASTGDLLSNTEAFF. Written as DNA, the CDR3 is TGTGCCAGCACGGGGGATCTTCTCTCCAACACTGAAGCTTTCTTT.

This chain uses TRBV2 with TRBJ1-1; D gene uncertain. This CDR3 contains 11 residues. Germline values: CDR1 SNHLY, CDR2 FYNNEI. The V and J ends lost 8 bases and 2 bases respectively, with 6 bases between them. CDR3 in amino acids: CASLFNTEAFF. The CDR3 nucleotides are TGTGCCAGCTTATTCAACACTGAAGCTTTCTTT.

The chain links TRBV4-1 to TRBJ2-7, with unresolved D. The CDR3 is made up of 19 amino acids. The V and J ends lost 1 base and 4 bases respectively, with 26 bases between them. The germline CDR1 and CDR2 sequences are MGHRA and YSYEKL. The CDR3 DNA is TGCGCCAGCAGCCAAGGACTGTCCAGTCCCCACCCCATGGAGTACGAGCAGTACTTC. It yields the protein CASSQGLSSPHPMEYEQYF.

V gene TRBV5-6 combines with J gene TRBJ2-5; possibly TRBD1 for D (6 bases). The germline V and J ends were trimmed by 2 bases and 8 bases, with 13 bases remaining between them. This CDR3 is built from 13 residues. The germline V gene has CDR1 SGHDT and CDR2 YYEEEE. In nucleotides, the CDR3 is TGTGCCAGCAGCTTACAGGGACCGGGAACCCAGTACTTC. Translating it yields CASSLQGPGTQYF.

The CDR3 loop is CASSLGGQNTGELFF. The CDR3 bases are TGTGCCAGCAGCTTAGGCGGACAGAACACCGGGGAGCTGTTTTTT. J is TRBJ2-2 and V is TRBV7-3, with D possibly matching TRBD1 (5 bases). The germline V gene encodes CDR1 SGHTA and CDR2 FQGTGA. The V end was cut by 2 bases, the J end by 1 base, with 8 bases between. CDR3 length: 15 residues.

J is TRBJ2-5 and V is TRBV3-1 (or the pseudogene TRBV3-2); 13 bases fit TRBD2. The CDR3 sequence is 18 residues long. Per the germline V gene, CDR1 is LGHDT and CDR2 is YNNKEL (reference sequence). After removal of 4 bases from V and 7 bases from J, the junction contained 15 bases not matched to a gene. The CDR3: CASSPGTSGAMRFLTQYF. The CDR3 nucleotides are TGTGCCAGCAGCCCGGGGACTAGCGGGGCGATGCGCTTTTTGACCCAGTACTTC.

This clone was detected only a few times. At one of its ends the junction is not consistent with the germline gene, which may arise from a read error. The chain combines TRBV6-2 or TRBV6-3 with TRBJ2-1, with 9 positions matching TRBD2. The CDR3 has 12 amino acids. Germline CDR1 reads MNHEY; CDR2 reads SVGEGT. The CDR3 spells CASSYSKGLAVF. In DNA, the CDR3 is TGTGCCAGCAGTTACTCGAAGGGACTAGCCGTCTTC.

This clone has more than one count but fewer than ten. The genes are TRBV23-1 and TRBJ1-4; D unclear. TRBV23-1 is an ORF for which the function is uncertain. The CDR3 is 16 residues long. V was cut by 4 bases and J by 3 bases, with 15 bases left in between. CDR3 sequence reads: CASSRSCRVANEKLFF. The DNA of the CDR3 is TGCGCCAGCAGTCGATCCTGTCGCGTAGCTAATGAAAAACTGTTTTTT.

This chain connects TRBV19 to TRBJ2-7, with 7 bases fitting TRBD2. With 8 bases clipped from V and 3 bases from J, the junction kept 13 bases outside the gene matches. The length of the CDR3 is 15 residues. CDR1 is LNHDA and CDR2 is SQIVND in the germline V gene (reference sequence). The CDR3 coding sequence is TGTGCCAGTGCACTAGCTGCGGGAGTCTACTACGAGCAGTACTTC. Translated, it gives CASALAAGVYYEQYF.

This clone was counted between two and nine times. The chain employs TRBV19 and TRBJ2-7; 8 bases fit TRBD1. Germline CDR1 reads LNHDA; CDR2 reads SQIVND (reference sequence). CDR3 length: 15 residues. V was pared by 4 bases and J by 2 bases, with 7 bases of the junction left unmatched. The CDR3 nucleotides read TGTGCCAGTAGTAGAGCCCTGGGACAGGCCTACGAGCAGTACTTC. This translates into CASSRALGQAYEQYF.

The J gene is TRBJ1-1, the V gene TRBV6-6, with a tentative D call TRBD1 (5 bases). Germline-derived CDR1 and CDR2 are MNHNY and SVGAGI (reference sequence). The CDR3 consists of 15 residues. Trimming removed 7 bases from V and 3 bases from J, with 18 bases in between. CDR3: CASNPEPGGDTEAFF. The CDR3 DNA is TGTGCCAGCAACCCGGAACCCGGGGGGGACACTGAAGCTTTCTTT.

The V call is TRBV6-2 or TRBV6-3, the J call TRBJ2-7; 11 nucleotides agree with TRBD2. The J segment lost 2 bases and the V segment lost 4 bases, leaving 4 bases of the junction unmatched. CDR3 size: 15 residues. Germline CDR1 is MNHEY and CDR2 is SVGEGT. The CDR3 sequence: CASSLMTSGTYEQYF. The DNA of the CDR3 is TGTGCCAGCAGTTTAATGACTAGCGGGACCTACGAGCAGTACTTC.

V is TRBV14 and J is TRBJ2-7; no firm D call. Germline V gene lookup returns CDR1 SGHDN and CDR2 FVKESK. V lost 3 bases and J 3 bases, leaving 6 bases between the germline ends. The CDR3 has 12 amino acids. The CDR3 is CASSQYGYEQYF. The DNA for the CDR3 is TGTGCCAGCAGCCAGTACGGCTACGAGCAGTACTTC.

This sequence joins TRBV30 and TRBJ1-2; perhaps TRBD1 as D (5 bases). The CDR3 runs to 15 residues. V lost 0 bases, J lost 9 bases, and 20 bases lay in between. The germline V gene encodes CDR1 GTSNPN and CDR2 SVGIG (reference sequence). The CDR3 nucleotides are TGTGCCTGGAGTGTCGGGGGGGGACTATGGAGAAGCTACACCTTC. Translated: CAWSVGGGLWRSYTF. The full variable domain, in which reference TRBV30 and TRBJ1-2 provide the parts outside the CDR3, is SQTIHQWPATLVQPVGSPLSLECTVEGTSNPNLYWYRQAAGRGLQLLFYSVGIGQISSEVPQNLSASRPQDRQFILSSKKLLLSDSGFYLCAWSVGGGLWRSYTFGSGTRLTVV.

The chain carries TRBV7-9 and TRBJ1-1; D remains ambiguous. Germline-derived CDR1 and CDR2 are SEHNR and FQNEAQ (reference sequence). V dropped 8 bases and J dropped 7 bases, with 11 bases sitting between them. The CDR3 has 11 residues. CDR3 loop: CASSGSGEAFF. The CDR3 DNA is TGTGCCAGCTCGGGGTCCGGTGAAGCTTTCTTT.

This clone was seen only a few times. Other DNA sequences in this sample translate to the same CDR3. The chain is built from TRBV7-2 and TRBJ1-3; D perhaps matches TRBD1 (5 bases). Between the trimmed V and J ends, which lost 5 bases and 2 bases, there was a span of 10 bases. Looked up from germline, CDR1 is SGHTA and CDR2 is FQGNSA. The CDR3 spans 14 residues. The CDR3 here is CASSPGQPGNTIYF. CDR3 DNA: TGTGCCAGCAGCCCAGGGCAGCCTGGAAACACCATATATTTT.

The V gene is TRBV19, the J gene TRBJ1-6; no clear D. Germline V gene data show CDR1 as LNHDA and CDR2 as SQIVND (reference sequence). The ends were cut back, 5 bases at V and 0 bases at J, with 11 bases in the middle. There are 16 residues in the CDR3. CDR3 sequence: CASSPQWSSYNSPLHF. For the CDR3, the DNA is TGTGCCAGTAGTCCCCAATGGAGCTCCTATAATTCACCCCTCCACTTT.

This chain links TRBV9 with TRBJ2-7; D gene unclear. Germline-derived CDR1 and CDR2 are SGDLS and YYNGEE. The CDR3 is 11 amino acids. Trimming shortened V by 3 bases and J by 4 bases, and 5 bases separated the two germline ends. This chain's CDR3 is CASSATYEQYF. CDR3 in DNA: TGTGCCAGCAGCGCCACTTACGAGCAGTACTTC.

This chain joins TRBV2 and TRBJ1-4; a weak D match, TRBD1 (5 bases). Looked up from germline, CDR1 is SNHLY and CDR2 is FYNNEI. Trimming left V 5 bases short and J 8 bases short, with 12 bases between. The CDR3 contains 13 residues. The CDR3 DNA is TGTGCCAGCAGTTTTGACAGATCCGAAAAACTGTTTTTT. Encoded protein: CASSFDRSEKLFF.

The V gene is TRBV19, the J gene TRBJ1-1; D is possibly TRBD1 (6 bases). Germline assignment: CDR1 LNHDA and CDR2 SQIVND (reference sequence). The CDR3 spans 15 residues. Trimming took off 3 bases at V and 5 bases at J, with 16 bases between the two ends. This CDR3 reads CASSIWDDRPTEAFF. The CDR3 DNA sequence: TGTGCCAGTAGTATTTGGGACGACAGGCCGACTGAAGCTTTCTTT. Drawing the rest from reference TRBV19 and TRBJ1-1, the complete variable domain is DGGITQSPKYLFRKEGQNVTLSCEQNLNHDAMYWYRQDPGQGLRLIYYSQIVNDFQKGDIAEGYSVSREKKESFPLTVTSAQKNPTAFYLCASSIWDDRPTEAFFGQGTRLTVV.

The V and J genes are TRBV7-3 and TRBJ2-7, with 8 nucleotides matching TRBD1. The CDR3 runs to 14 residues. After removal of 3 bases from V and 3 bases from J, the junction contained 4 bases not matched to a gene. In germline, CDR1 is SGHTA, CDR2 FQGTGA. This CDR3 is CASSFDRGSYEQYF. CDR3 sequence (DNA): TGTGCCAGCAGCTTTGACAGGGGCAGCTACGAGCAGTACTTC.

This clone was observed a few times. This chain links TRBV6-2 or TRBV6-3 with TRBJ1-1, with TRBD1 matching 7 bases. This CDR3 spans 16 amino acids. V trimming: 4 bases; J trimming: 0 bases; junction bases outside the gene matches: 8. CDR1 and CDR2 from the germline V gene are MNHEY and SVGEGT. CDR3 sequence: CASSSFPGQMNTEAFF. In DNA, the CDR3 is TGTGCCAGCAGTTCCTTCCCGGGACAGATGAACACTGAAGCTTTCTTT.

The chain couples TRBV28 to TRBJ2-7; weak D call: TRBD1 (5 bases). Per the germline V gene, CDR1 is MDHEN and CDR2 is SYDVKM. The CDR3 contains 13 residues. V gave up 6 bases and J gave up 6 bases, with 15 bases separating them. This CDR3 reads CASSLQFRVEQYF. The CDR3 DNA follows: TGTGCCAGCAGCCTACAATTCAGGGTCGAGCAGTACTTC.

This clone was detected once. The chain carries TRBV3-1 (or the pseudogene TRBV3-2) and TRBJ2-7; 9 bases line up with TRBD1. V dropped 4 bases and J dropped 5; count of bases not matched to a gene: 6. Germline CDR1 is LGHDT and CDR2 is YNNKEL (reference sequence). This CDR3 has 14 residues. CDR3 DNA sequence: TGTGCCAGCAGCCCGGGGGACAGGGAGCACGAGCAGTACTTC. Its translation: CASSPGDREHEQYF.

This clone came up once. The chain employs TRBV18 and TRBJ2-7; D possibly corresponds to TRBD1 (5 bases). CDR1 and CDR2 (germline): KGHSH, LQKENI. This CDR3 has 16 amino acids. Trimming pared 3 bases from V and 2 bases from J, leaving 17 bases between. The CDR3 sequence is CASSPIARVDPYEQYF. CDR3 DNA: TGTGCCAGCTCACCCATCGCCAGGGTCGACCCCTACGAGCAGTACTTC.

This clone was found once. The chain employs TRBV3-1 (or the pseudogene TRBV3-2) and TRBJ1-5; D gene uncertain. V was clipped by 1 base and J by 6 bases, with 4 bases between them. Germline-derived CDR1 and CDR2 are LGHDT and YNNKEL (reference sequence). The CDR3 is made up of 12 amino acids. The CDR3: CASSQAGQPQHF. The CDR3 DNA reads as TGTGCCAGCAGCCAAGCGGGTCAGCCCCAGCATTTT.

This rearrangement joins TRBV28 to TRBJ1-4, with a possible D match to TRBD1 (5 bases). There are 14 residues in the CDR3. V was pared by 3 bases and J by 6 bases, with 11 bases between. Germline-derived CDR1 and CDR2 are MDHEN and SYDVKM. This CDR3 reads CASSLGGFYEKLFF. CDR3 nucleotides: TGTGCCAGCAGTTTGGGGGGGTTTTATGAAAAACTGTTTTTT.

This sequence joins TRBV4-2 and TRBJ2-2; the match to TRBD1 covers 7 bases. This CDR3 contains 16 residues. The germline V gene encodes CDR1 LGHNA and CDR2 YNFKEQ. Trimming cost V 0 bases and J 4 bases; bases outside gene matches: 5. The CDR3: CASSQDPDRVTGELFF. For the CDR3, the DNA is TGTGCCAGCAGCCAAGACCCTGACAGGGTCACCGGGGAGCTGTTTTTT.